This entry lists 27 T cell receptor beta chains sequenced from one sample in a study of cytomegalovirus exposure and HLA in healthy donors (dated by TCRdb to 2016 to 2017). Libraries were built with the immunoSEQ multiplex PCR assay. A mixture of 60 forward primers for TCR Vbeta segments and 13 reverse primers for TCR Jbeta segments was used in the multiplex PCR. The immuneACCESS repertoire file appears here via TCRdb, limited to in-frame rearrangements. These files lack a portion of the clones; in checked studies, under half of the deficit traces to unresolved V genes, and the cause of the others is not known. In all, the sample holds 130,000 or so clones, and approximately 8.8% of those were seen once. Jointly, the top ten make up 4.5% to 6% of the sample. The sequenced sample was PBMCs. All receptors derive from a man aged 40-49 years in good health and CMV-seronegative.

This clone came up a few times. The CDR3 region is CASSSGPSGLAGASNTGELFF. For the CDR3, the DNA is TGTGCCAGCAGCTCGGGGCCATCGGGACTAGCGGGGGCATCGAACACCGGGGAGCTGTTTTTT. The chain has TRBV7-3 and TRBJ2-2; 14 nucleotides match TRBD2. Germline V gene lookup returns CDR1 SGHTA and CDR2 FQGTGA. J lost 0 bases, V lost 4 bases, and 13 bases had no gene match. The CDR3 extends over 21 amino acids.

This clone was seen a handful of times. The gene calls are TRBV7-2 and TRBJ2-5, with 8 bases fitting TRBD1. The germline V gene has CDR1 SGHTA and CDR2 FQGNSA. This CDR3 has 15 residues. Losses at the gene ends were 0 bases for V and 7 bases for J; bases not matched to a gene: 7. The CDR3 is CASSLAVDRVGTQYF. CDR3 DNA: TGTGCCAGCAGCTTAGCTGTGGACAGGGTCGGGACCCAGTACTTC.

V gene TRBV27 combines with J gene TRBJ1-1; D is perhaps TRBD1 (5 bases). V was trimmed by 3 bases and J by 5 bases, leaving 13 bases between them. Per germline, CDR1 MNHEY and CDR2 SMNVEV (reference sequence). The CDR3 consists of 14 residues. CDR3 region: CASSLGGGGTEAFF. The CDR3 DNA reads TGTGCCAGCAGTTTGGGGGGAGGAGGGACTGAAGCTTTCTTT.

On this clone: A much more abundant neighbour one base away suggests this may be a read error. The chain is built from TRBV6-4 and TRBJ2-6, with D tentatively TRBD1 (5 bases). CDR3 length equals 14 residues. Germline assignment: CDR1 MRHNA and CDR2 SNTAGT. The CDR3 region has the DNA TGTGCCAGCAGTGACAACTCTGGGGCTAACGTCCTGACTTTC. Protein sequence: CASSDNSGANVLTF.

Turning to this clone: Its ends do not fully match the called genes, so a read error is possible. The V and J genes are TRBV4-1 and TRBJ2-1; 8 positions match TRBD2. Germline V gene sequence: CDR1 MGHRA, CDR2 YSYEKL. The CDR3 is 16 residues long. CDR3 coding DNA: TGCGCCAGCAGCCCTATAGCGGGGAGCTCCTACCATGAGCAGTTCTTC. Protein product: CASSPIAGSSYHEQFF.

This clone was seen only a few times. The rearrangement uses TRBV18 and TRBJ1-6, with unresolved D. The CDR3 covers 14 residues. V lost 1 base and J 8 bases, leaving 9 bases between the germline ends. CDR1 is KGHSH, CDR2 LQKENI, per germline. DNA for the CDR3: TGTGCCAGCTCACCACTCGGGAAGGATTCACCCCTCCACTTT. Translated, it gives CASSPLGKDSPLHF.

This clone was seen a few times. CDR3 residues: CASIFLGEQYF. The CDR3 DNA sequence: TGTGCCAGCATTTTCCTAGGCGAGCAGTACTTC. The chain carries TRBV2 and TRBJ2-7; D is uncertain. CDR1 is SNHLY, CDR2 FYNNEI, per germline. The CDR3 sequence is 11 residues long. Trimming removed 7 bases at V and 6 bases at J, with 10 bases between.

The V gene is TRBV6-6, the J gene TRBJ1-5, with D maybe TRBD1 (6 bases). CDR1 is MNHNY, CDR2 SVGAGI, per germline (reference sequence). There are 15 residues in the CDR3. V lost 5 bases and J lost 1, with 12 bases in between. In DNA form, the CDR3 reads TGTGCCAGCAGTGGGGGGGCAGTGAGCAATCAGCCCCAGCATTTT. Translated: CASSGGAVSNQPQHF.

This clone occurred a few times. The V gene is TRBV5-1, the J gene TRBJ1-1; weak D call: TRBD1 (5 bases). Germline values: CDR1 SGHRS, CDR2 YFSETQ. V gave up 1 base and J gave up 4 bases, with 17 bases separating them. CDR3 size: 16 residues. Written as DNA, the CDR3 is TGCGCCAGCAGCTTGTCCAGGGCCCAGCACGGCACTGAAGCTTTCTTT. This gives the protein CASSLSRAQHGTEAFF.

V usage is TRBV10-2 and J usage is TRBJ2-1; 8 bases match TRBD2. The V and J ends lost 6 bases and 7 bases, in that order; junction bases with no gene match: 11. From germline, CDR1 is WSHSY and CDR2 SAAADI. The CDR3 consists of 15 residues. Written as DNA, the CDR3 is TGCGCCAGCAGCGCCGGGGGCGGGGGGAGGAATGAGCAGTTCTTC. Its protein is CASSAGGGGRNEQFF.

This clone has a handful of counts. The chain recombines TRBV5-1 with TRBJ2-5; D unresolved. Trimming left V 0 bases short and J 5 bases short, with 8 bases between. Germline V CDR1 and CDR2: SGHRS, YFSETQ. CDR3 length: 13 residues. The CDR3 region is CASSLGSRETQYF. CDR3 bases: TGCGCCAGCAGCTTGGGTAGTCGGGAGACCCAGTACTTC.

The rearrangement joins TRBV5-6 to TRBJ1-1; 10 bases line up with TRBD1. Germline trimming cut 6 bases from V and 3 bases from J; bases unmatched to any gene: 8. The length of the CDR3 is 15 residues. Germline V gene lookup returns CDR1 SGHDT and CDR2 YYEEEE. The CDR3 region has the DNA TGTGCCAGCATCCGAGAGGGACAGGGGCACACTGAAGCTTTCTTT. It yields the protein CASIREGQGHTEAFF. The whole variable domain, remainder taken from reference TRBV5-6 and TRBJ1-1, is DAGVTQSPTHLIKTRGQQVTLRCSPKSGHDTVSWYQQALGQGPQFIFQYYEEEERQRGNFPDRFSGHQFPNYSSELNVNALLLGDSALYLCASIREGQGHTEAFFGQGTRLTVV.

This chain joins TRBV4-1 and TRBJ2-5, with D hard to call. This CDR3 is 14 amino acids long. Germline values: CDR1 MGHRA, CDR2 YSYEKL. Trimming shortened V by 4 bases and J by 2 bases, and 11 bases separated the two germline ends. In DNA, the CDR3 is TGCGCCAGCAGCCGGTTGACGGAGCAAGAGACCCAGTACTTC. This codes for CASSRLTEQETQYF.

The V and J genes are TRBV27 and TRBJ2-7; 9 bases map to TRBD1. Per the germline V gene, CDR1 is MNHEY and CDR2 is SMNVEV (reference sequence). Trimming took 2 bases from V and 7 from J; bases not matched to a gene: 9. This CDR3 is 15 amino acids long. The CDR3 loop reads CASSLPRDRAWEQYF. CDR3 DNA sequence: TGTGCCAGCAGTTTACCCCGGGACAGGGCATGGGAGCAGTACTTC.

In nucleotides, the CDR3 is TGTGCCAGCACCAGGGATATCCAAGAGACCCAGTACTTC. Translation: CASTRDIQETQYF. This chain joins TRBV2 and TRBJ2-5, with D tentatively TRBD1 (5 bases). Germline V CDR1 and CDR2: SNHLY, FYNNEI. This CDR3 has 13 residues. Trimming left V 7 bases short and J 1 base short, with 10 bases between.

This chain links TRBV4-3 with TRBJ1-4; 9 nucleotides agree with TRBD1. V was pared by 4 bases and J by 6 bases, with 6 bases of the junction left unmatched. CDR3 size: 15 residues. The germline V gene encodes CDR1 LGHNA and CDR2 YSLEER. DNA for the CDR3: TGCGCCAGCAGCCGCGACAGGGGGATTTATGAAAAACTGTTTTTT. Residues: CASSRDRGIYEKLFF.

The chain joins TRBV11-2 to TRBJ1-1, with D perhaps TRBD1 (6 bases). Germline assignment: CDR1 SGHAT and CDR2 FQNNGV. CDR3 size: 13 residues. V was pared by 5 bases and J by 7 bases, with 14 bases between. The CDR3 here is CASSLRQVFEAFF. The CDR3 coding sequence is TGTGCCAGCAGCCTGCGACAGGTGTTTGAAGCTTTCTTT. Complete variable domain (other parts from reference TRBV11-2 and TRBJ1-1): EAGVAQSPRYKIIEKRQSVAFWCNPISGHATLYWYQQILGQGPKLLIQFQNNGVVDDSQLPKDRFSAERLKGVDSTLKIQPAKLEDSAVYLCASSLRQVFEAFFGQGTRLTVV.

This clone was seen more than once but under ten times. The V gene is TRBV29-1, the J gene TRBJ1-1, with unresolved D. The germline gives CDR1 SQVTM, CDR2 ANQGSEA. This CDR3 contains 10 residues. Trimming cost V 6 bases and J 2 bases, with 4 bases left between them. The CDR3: CSVVNTEAFF. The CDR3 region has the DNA TGCAGCGTCGTCAACACTGAAGCTTTCTTT.

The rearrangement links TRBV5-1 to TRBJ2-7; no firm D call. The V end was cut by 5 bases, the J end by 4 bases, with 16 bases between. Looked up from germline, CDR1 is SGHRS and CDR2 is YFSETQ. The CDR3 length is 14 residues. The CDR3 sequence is CASRSDGVGYEQYF. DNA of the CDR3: TGCGCCAGCAGATCTGACGGAGTCGGTTACGAGCAGTACTTC. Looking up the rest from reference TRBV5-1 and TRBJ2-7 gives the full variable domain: KAGVTQTPRYLIKTRGQQVTLSCSPISGHRSVSWYQQTPGQGLQFLFEYFSETQRNKGNFPGRFSGRQFSNSRSEMNVSTLELGDSALYLCASRSDGVGYEQYFGPGTRLTVT.

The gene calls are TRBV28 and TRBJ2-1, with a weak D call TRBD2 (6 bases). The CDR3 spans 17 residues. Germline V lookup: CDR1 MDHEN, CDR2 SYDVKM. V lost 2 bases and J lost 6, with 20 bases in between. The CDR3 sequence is CASSLGYTGLYPNEQFF. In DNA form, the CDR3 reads TGTGCCAGCAGTTTAGGTTATACGGGACTCTACCCCAATGAGCAGTTCTTC.

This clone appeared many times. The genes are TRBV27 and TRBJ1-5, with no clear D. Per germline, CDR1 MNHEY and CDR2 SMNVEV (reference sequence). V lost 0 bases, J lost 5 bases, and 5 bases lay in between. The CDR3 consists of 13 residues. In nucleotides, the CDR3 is TGTGCCAGCAGTTTATCGGCTGATCAGCCCCAGCATTTT. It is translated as CASSLSADQPQHF.

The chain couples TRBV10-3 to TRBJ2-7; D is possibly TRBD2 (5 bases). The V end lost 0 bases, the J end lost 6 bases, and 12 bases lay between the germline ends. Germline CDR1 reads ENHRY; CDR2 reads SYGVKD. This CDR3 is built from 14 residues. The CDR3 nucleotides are TGTGCCATCAGTGAGTCGGAGACTATCTCCGAGCAGTACTTC. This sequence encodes CAISESETISEQYF.

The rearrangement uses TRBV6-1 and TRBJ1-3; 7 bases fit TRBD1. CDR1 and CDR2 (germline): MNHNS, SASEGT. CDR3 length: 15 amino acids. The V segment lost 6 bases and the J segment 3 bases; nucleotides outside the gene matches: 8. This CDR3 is CASSPDRDSGNTIYF. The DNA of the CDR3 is TGTGCCAGCAGCCCCGACCGGGACAGTGGAAACACCATATATTTT.

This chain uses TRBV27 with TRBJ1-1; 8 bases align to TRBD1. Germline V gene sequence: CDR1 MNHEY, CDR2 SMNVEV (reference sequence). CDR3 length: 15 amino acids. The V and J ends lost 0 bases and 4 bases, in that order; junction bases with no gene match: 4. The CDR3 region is CASSLSQGGSTEAFF. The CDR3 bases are TGTGCCAGCAGTTTATCACAGGGGGGAAGCACTGAAGCTTTCTTT.

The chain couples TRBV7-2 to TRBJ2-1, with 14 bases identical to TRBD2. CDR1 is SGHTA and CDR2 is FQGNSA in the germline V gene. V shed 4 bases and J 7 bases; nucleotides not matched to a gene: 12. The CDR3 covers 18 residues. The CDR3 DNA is TGTGCCAGCAGCTCGAGCCATAGGACTAGCGGGGGGCTAAATGAGCAGTTCTTC. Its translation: CASSSSHRTSGGLNEQFF.

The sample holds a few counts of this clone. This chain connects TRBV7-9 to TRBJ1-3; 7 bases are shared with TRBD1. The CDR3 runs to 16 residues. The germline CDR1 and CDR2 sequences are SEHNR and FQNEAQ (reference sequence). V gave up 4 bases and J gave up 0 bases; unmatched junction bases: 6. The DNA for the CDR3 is TGTGCCAGCAGCTCGCTATGGACAGGCTCTGGAAACACCATATATTTT. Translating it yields CASSSLWTGSGNTIYF. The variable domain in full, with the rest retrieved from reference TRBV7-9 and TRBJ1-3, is DTGVSQNPRHKITKRGQNVTFRCDPISEHNRLYWYRQTLGQGPEFLTYFQNEAQLEKSRLLSDRFSAERPKGSFSTLEIQRTEQGDSAMYLCASSSLWTGSGNTIYFGEGSWLTVV.

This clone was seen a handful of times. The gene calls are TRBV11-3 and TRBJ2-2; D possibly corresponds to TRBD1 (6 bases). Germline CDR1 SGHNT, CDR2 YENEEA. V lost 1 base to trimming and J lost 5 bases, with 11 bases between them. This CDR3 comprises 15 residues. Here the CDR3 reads CASSLGLQGTGELFF. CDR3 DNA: TGTGCCAGCAGCTTAGGTCTGCAGGGGACCGGGGAGCTGTTTTTT.